The subject of this entry is one TCR beta chain. Its antigen remains unidentified. The data were taken from a study of CD4 T cells in relation to SARS-CoV-2 and coronaviruses. V was clipped by 3 bases and J by 2 bases, with 11 bases between them. This CDR3 comprises 14 residues. The germline V gene has CDR1 MNHEY and CDR2 SMNVEV (reference sequence). The data were produced by immunoSEQ multiplex PCR, yet TCRdb's version contains in-frame clones alone and is incomplete. The sample includes approximately 50,000 clones, about 90% of them seen just once. Study results and limitations: In around 63% of donors, memory CD4+ clonotypes crossrecognized SARS-CoV-2 and at least one common cold coronavirus spike. Crossreactive clones expanded significantly less to SARS-CoV-2 than monoreactive clones.

Naive and memory CD4+ T cells came from enriched cryopreserved PBMCs. This TCR was sampled from an adult with COVID-19. Sequencing used naive CD4+ T cells from PBMCs. Subset specified: naive CD4+ T cells isolated by negative enrichment. The chain joins TRBV27 to TRBJ2-7; no clear D gene. As DNA, the CDR3 is TGTGCCAGCAGTTTGTTAGCAAGTGCCTACGAGCAGTACTTC. Its protein is CASSLLASAYEQYF.